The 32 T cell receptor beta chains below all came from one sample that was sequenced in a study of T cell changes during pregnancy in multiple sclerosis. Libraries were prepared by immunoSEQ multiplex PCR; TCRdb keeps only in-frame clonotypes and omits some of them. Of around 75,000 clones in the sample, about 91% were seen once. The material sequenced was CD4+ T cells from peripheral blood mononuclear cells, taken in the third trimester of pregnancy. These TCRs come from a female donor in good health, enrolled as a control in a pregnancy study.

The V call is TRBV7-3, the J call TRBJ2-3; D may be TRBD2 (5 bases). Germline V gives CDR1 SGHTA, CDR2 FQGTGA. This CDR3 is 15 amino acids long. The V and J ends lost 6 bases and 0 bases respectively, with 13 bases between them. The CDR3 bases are TGTGCCAGCAGACTCGGACTGCTGAGCACAGATACGCAGTATTTT. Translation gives CASRLGLLSTDTQYF.

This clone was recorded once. The CDR3 DNA is TGTGCCAGCAGTGCCTTAACGTACGACAGGGCCTACACAGATACGCAGTATTTT. Encoded protein: CASSALTYDRAYTDTQYF. The chain uses TRBV27 and TRBJ2-3, with 7 bases lining up with TRBD1. From germline, CDR1 is MNHEY and CDR2 SMNVEV (reference sequence). This CDR3 has 18 amino acids. Losses at the gene ends were 5 bases for V and 2 bases for J; bases not matched to a gene: 16.

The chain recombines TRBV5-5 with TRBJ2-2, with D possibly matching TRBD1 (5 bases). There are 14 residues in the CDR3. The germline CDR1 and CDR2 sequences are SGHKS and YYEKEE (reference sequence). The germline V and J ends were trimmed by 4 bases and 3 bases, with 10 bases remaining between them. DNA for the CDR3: TGTGCCAGCAGCCCGACAGTCGACACCGGGGAGCTGTTTTTT. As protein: CASSPTVDTGELFF.

The CDR3 is CASSVVDTTEAFF. The CDR3 DNA follows: TGTGCCAGCAGCGTAGTAGATACCACTGAAGCTTTCTTT. The J gene is TRBJ1-1, the V gene TRBV9; D call uncertain. This CDR3 has 13 residues. V shed 0 bases and J shed 4 bases, with 7 bases lying between them. CDR1 SGDLS and CDR2 YYNGEE come from the germline V gene.

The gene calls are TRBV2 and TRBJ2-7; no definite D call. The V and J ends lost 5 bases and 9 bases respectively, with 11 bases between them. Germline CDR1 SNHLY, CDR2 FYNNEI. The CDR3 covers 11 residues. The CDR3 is CASSQGPGQYF. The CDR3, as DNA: TGTGCCAGCAGTCAAGGGCCGGGGCAGTACTTC.

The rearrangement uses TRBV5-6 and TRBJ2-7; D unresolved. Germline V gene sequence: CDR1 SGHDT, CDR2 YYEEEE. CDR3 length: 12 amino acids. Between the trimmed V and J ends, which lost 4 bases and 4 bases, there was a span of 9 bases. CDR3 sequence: CASSHTSYEQYF. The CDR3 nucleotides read TGTGCCAGCAGCCACACGTCTTACGAGCAGTACTTC.

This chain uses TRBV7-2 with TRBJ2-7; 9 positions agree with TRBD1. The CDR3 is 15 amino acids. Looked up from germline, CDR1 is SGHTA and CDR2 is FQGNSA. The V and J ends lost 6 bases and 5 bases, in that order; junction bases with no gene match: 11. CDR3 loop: CASRIEDRGFNEQYF. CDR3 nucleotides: TGTGCCAGCAGAATAGAAGACAGGGGGTTCAACGAGCAGTACTTC.

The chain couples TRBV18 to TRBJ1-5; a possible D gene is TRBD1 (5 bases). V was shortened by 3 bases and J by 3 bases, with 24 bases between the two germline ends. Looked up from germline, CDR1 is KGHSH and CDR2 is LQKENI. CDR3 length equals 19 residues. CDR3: CASSPLPLGHTMDNQPQHF. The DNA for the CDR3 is TGTGCCAGCTCACCTCTACCTTTAGGACACACAATGGACAATCAGCCCCAGCATTTT. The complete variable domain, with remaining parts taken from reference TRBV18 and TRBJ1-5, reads NAGVMQNPRHLVRRRGQEARLRCSPMKGHSHVYWYRQLPEEGLKFMVYLQKENIIDESGMPKERFSAEFPKEGPSILRIQQVVRGDSAAYFCASSPLPLGHTMDNQPQHFGDGTRLSIL.

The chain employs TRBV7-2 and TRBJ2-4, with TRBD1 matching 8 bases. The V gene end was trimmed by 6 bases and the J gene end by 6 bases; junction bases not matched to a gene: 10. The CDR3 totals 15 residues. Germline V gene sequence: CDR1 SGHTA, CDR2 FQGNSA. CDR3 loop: CASSLTTGALNIQYF. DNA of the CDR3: TGTGCCAGCAGTCTAACGACAGGGGCCCTAAACATTCAGTACTTC. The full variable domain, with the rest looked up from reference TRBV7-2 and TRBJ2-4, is GAGVSQSPSNKVTEKGKDVELRCDPISGHTALYWYRQSLGQGLEFLIYFQGNSAPDKSGLPSDRFSAERTGGSVSTLTIQRTQQEDSAVYLCASSLTTGALNIQYFGAGTRLSVL.

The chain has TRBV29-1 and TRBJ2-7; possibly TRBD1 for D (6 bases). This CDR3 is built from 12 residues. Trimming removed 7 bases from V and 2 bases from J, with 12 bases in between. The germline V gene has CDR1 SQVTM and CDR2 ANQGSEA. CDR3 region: CSAEDRPYEQYF. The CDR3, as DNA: TGCAGCGCCGAGGACAGACCCTACGAGCAGTACTTC.

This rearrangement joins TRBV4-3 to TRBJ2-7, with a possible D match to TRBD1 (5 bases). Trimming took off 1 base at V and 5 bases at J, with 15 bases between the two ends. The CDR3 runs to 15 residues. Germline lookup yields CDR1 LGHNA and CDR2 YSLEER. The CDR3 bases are TGCGCCAGCAGCCAAGTAGGCCAGGGAAGCCACGAGCAGTACTTC. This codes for CASSQVGQGSHEQYF.

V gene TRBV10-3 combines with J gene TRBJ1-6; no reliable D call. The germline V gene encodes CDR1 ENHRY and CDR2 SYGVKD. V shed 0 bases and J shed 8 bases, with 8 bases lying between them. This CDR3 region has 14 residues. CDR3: CAISESMGDSPLHF. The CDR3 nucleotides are TGTGCCATCAGTGAGTCGATGGGAGATTCACCCCTCCACTTT.

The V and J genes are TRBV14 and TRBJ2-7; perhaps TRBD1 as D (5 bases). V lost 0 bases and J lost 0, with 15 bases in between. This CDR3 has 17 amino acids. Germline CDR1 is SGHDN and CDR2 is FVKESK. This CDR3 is CASSQDLSPGYSYEQYF. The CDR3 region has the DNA TGTGCCAGCAGCCAAGATCTCAGCCCAGGGTACTCCTACGAGCAGTACTTC.

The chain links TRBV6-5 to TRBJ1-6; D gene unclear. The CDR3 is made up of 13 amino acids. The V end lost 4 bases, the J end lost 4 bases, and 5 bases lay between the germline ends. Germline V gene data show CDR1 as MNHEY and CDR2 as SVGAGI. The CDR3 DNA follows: TGTGCCAGCAGTTCGACATATAATTCACCCCTCCACTTT. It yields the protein CASSSTYNSPLHF.

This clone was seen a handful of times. The CDR3 is CASSLVGQLNTEAFF. The DNA for the CDR3 is TGTGCCAGCAGCTTAGTAGGACAGTTGAACACTGAAGCTTTCTTT. The rearrangement joins TRBV7-9 to TRBJ1-1; D might be TRBD1 (6 bases). This CDR3 has 15 amino acids. Germline-derived CDR1 and CDR2 are SEHNR and FQNEAQ (reference sequence). V dropped 1 base and J dropped 0 bases, with 9 bases sitting between them.

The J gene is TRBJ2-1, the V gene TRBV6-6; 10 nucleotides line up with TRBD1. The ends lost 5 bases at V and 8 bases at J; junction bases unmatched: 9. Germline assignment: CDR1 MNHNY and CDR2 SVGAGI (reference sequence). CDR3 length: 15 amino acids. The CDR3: CASSQLGQGIYEQFF. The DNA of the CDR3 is TGTGCCAGCAGTCAGTTGGGACAGGGGATCTATGAGCAGTTCTTC.

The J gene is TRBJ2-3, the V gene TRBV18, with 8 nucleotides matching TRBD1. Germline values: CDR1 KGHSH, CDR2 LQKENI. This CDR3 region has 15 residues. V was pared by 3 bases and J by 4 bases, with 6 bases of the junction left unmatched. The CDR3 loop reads CASSPRTGTADTQYF. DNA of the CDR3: TGTGCCAGCTCACCCCGGACAGGGACCGCAGATACGCAGTATTTT.

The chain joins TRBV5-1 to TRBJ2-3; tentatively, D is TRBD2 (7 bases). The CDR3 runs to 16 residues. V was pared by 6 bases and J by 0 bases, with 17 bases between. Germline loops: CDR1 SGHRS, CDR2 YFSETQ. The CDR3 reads CASTLRGPISTDTQYF. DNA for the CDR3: TGCGCCAGCACATTGCGGGGGCCAATTAGCACAGATACGCAGTATTTT.

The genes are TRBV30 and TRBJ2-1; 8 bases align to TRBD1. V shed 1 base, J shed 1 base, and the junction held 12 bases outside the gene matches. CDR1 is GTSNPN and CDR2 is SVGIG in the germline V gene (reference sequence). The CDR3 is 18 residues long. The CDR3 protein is CAWSGLSQGALSYNEQFF. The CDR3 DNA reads TGTGCCTGGAGTGGCCTTTCTCAGGGGGCGCTATCCTACAATGAGCAGTTCTTC.

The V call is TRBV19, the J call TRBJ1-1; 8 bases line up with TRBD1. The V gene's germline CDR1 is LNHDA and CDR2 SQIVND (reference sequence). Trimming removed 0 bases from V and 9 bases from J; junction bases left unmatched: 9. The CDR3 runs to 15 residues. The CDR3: CASSIDRRQGAKAFF. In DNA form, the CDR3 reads TGTGCCAGTAGTATAGATCGCCGGCAGGGGGCCAAAGCTTTCTTT.

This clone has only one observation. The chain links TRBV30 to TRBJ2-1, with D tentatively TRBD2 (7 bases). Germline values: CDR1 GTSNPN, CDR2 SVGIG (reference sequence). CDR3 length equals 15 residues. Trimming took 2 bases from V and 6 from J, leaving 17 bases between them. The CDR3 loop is CAWSRGGARGNEQFF. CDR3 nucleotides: TGTGCCTGGAGTCGAGGGGGGGCCCGGGGCAATGAGCAGTTCTTC.

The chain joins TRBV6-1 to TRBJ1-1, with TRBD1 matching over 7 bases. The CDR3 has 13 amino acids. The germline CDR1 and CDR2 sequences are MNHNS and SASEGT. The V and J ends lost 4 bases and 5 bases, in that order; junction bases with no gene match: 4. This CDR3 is CASSAGTETEAFF. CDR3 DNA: TGTGCCAGCAGTGCCGGGACAGAAACTGAAGCTTTCTTT.

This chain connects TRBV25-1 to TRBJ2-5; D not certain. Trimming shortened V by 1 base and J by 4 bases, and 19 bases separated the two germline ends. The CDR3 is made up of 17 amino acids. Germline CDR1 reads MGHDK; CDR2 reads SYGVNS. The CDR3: CASSELGVTGRRETQYF. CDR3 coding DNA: TGTGCCAGCAGTGAATTGGGTGTGACGGGTCGAAGAGAGACCCAGTACTTC.

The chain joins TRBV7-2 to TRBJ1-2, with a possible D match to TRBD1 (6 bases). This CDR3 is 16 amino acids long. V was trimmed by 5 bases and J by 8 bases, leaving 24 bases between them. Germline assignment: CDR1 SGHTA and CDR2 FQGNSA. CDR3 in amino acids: CASSEHLGAGVGGYTF. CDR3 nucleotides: TGTGCCAGCAGCGAACACCTAGGGGCAGGGGTGGGGGGCTACACCTTC.

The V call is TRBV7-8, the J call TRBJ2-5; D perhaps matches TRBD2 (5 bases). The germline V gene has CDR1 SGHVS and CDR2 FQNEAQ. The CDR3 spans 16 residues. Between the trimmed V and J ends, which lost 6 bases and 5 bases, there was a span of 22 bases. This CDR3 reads CASRPSGSGVWETQYF. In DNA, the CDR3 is TGTGCCAGCAGACCATCGGGCTCCGGGGTATGGGAGACCCAGTACTTC.

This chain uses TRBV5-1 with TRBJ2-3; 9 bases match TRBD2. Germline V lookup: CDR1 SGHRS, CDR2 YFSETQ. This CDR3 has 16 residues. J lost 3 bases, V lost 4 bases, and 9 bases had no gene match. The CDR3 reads CASSPRASGATDTQYF. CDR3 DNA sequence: TGCGCCAGCAGCCCGCGGGCTAGCGGGGCAACAGATACGCAGTATTTT.

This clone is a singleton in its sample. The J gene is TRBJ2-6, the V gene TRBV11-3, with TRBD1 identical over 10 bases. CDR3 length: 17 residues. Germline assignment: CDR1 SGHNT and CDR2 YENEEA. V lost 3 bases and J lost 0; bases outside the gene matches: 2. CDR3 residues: CASSLGQGSSGANVLTF. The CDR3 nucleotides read TGTGCCAGCAGCTTGGGACAGGGGAGCTCTGGGGCCAACGTCCTGACTTTC. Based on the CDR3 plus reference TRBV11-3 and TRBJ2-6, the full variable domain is EAGVVQSPRYKIIEKKQPVAFWCNPISGHNTLYWYLQNLGQGPELLIRYENEEAVDDSQLPKDRFSAERLKGVDSTLKIQPAELGDSAVYLCASSLGQGSSGANVLTFGAGSRLTVL.

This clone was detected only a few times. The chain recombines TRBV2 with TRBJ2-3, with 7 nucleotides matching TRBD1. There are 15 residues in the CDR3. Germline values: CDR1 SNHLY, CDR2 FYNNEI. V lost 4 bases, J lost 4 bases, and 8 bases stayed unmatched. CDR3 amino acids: CASSARQGLADTQYF. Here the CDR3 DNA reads TGTGCCAGCAGTGCACGACAGGGATTGGCAGATACGCAGTATTTT.

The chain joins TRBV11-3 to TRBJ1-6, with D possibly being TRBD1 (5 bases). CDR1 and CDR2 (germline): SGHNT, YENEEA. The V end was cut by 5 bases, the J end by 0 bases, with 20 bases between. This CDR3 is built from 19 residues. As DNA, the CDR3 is TGTGCCAGCAGCCACCCCAGGGAAACAGCGAGCTCCTATAATTCACCCCTCCACTTT. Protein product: CASSHPRETASSYNSPLHF.

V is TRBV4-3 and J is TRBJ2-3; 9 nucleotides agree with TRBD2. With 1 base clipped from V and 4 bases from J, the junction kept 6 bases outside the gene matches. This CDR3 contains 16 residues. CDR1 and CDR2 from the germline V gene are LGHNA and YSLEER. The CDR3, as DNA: TGCGCCAGCAGCCAAGGCGGGGGGGCCAGGGCAGATACGCAGTATTTT. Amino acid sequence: CASSQGGGARADTQYF.

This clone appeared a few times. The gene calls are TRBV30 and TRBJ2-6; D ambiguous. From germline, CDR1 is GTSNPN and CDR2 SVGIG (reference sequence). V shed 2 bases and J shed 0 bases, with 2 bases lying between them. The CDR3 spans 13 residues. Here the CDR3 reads CAWSRSGANVLTF. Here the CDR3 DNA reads TGTGCCTGGAGTCGCTCTGGGGCCAACGTCCTGACTTTC.

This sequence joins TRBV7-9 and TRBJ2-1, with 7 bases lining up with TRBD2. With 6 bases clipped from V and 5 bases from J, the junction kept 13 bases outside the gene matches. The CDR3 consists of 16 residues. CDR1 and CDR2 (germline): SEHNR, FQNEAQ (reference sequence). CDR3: CASSPPPGTKNNEQFF. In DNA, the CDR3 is TGTGCCAGCAGTCCCCCCCCCGGGACTAAAAACAATGAGCAGTTCTTC.